This T cell receptor beta chain was obtained from a study of blood T cell repertoires in COVID-19. The wider study: The United States, Italy and Spain supplied acute and convalescent COVID-19 samples.

V was clipped by 7 bases and J by 3 bases; unmatched bases: 6. The CDR3 sequence is 15 residues long. Germline lookup yields CDR1 MNHEY and CDR2 SMNVEV (reference sequence). This clone has more than one count but fewer than ten. Original data processing: Reference gene primer amplification in the assay estimated nucleated cell counts. Sequenced by immunoSEQ multiplex PCR; TCRdb stores in-frame clones only, minus some. Clone size and the V and J calls come from that table; the DNA yielded D and trimming. The table shows roughly 120,000 clones, with more than 65% occurring only once. This chain links TRBV27 with TRBJ2-3; 11 bases match TRBD1. The source material was peripheral blood. This receptor was identified in a woman at least 80 years old with active or convalescent COVID-19. The CDR3 DNA follows: TGTGCCAGCAAAGTCGGACAGGGGGCTACAGATACGCAGTATTTT. As protein: CASKVGQGATDTQYF.